One sample yielded the 30 T cell receptor beta chains listed below, sequenced in a study of memory CD4+ T cells and cytomegalovirus serostatus. Single viable CD3+CD4+CD8-CD45RO+ cells were sorted as the memory CD4+ T cells. Assay used: immunoSEQ multiplex PCR; TCRdb lists only in-frame clones, some missing. The sample records under 65,000 clones, roughly 80% being singletons. Sequenced input: memory CD4+ T cells from blood. The receptors derive from an adult in good health and CMV-seronegative.

This chain connects TRBV2 to TRBJ1-2; maybe TRBD1 (5 bases). The CDR3 covers 12 residues. Germline V CDR1 and CDR2: SNHLY, FYNNEI. Trimming pared 3 bases from V and 5 bases from J, leaving 7 bases between. CDR3 coding DNA: TGTGCCAGCAGTGAGACAGATTATGGCTACACCTTC. Translation: CASSETDYGYTF.

This chain uses TRBV19 with TRBJ2-5; 13 bases are shared with TRBD2. The CDR3 is made up of 15 amino acids. Germline assignment: CDR1 LNHDA and CDR2 SQIVND (reference sequence). J lost 4 bases, V lost 4 bases, and 3 bases had no gene match. CDR3 nucleotide sequence: TGTGCCAGTAGTACCGGGACTAGCGGGGTAGAGACCCAGTACTTC. It specifies CASSTGTSGVETQYF. Using reference TRBV19 and TRBJ2-5 for the parts outside the CDR3, the full variable domain is DGGITQSPKYLFRKEGQNVTLSCEQNLNHDAMYWYRQDPGQGLRLIYYSQIVNDFQKGDIAEGYSVSREKKESFPLTVTSAQKNPTAFYLCASSTGTSGVETQYFGPGTRLLVL.

This sequence joins TRBV5-6 and TRBJ2-5; D unresolved. V shed 0 bases and J shed 2 bases, with 11 bases lying between them. Germline V gives CDR1 SGHDT, CDR2 YYEEEE. The CDR3 is made up of 15 amino acids. The CDR3 loop reads CASSLGLATQETQYF. In DNA form, the CDR3 reads TGTGCCAGCAGCTTGGGGCTTGCCACTCAAGAGACCCAGTACTTC.

The rearrangement joins TRBV11-2 to TRBJ2-7, with 8 bases identical to TRBD2. V shed 4 bases and J 2 bases; nucleotides not matched to a gene: 4. The CDR3 contains 14 residues. Germline-derived CDR1 and CDR2 are SGHAT and FQNNGV. The DNA for the CDR3 is TGTGCCAGCAGCTCACTAGCGGCAACCTACGAGCAGTACTTC. Amino acids: CASSSLAATYEQYF.

The rearrangement links TRBV18 to TRBJ2-6; perhaps TRBD2 as D (6 bases). The CDR3 loop spans 16 amino acids. The germline V gene has CDR1 KGHSH and CDR2 LQKENI. V lost 3 bases, J lost 0 bases, and 9 bases lay in between. CDR3 sequence (DNA): TGTGCCAGCTCACCGGGAGGAGTCTCTGGGGCCAACGTCCTGACTTTC. This translates into CASSPGGVSGANVLTF.

This chain links TRBV10-1 with TRBJ2-1; D possibly corresponds to TRBD2 (6 bases). Trimming removed 3 bases from V and 8 bases from J, with 20 bases in between. The CDR3 contains 16 residues. CDR1 is WNHNN and CDR2 is SYGVQD in the germline V gene (reference sequence). The CDR3 spells CASSDEKRVTWDEQFF. In DNA, the CDR3 is TGCGCCAGCAGTGATGAGAAGCGGGTTACGTGGGATGAGCAGTTCTTC.

The CDR3 nucleotides are TGTGCCAGCAGCTTAGATCAGGTCCACGAGCAGTACTTC. As protein: CASSLDQVHEQYF. This sequence joins TRBV11-3 and TRBJ2-7, with no clear D. The CDR3 is 13 amino acids. Germline lookup yields CDR1 SGHNT and CDR2 YENEEA. V was trimmed by 0 bases and J by 5 bases, leaving 8 bases between them.

Details on this clone: Distinct nucleotide sequences in the sample also encode this CDR3. CDR3 in DNA: TGCGCCAGCAGCTTGACAGGGGGCGCAGAGACCCAGTACTTC. This translates into CASSLTGGAETQYF. The rearrangement joins TRBV5-1 to TRBJ2-5, with 9 bases identical to TRBD1. Germline CDR1 and CDR2: SGHRS and YFSETQ. Trimming at V came to 1 base and at J to 4 bases, leaving 2 bases not matched to a gene. The CDR3 sequence is 14 residues long.

The rearrangement uses TRBV14 and TRBJ1-2, with TRBD1 matching 8 bases. The CDR3 sequence is 15 residues long. V lost 4 bases and J lost 3; bases outside the gene matches: 7. Germline CDR1 is SGHDN and CDR2 is FVKESK. This CDR3 is CASSRQGRDDYGYTF. The DNA for the CDR3 is TGTGCCAGCAGCCGACAGGGGCGAGACGACTATGGCTACACCTTC.

This clone showed up just a few times. This chain uses TRBV15 with TRBJ1-1; 8 positions agree with TRBD1. V lost 1 base and J lost 0; bases outside the gene matches: 7. The CDR3 runs to 17 residues. Germline lookup yields CDR1 LNHNV and CDR2 YYDKDF (reference sequence). The CDR3: CATSRGGTGPMNTEAFF. CDR3 sequence (DNA): TGTGCCACCAGCAGAGGGGGGACAGGACCAATGAACACTGAAGCTTTCTTT.

This chain links TRBV5-4 with TRBJ1-6; tentative D call: TRBD1 (5 bases). There are 13 residues in the CDR3. Germline CDR1 SGHNT, CDR2 YYREEE (reference sequence). The V end was cut by 3 bases, the J end by 15 bases, with 16 bases between. The chain's CDR3 is CASSWDEGSSLHF. The CDR3 coding sequence is TGTGCCAGCAGCTGGGACGAGGGGAGCAGCCTCCACTTT.

The J gene is TRBJ2-5, the V gene TRBV20-1, with D tentatively TRBD2 (6 bases). CDR1 and CDR2 from the germline V gene are DFQATT and SNEGSKA (reference sequence). The CDR3 length is 11 residues. Between the trimmed V and J ends, which lost 7 bases and 4 bases, there was a span of 10 bases. The CDR3 DNA reads TGCAGTGGCGGGAACGGAGAGACCCAGTACTTC. Encoded protein: CSGGNGETQYF.

CDR3 nucleotide sequence: TGTGCCAGCACCCCGACCTCTTGGACCTCCGAGCAGTACTTC. Translated: CASTPTSWTSEQYF. The V and J genes are TRBV11-2 and TRBJ2-7; D unclear. The CDR3 sequence is 14 residues long. Germline CDR1 is SGHAT and CDR2 is FQNNGV. Trimming took off 7 bases at V and 6 bases at J, with 19 bases between the two ends.

The CDR3 protein is CASSLSRADYGYTF. The CDR3 coding sequence is TGTGCCAGCAGCTTAAGCAGGGCGGACTATGGCTACACCTTC. The chain joins TRBV11-2 to TRBJ1-2; tentatively, D is TRBD1 (5 bases). CDR1 is SGHAT and CDR2 is FQNNGV in the germline V gene. V lost 2 bases and J lost 3, with 10 bases in between. The CDR3 sequence is 14 residues long.

The V call is TRBV18, the J call TRBJ2-1, with D perhaps TRBD1 or TRBD2 (5 bases each). Germline values: CDR1 KGHSH, CDR2 LQKENI. CDR3 length equals 15 residues. Trimming removed 3 bases from V and 9 bases from J, with 18 bases in between. CDR3 residues: CASSPRGAGTGEQFF. The CDR3 nucleotides are TGTGCCAGCTCACCGAGGGGAGCAGGGACGGGTGAGCAGTTCTTC. Full variable domain (missing parts from reference TRBV18 and TRBJ2-1): NAGVMQNPRHLVRRRGQEARLRCSPMKGHSHVYWYRQLPEEGLKFMVYLQKENIIDESGMPKERFSAEFPKEGPSILRIQQVVRGDSAAYFCASSPRGAGTGEQFFGPGTRLTVL.

This sequence joins TRBV4-1 and TRBJ1-2; D unresolved. The CDR3 contains 11 residues. The germline CDR1 and CDR2 sequences are MGHRA and YSYEKL. Trimming took 5 bases from V and 5 from J, leaving 6 bases between them. The CDR3 is CASSTVYGYTF. The CDR3 coding sequence is TGCGCCAGCAGCACCGTGTATGGCTACACCTTC.

V gene TRBV11-2 combines with J gene TRBJ2-2, with D uncertain. This CDR3 has 17 amino acids. Trimming took off 5 bases at V and 0 bases at J, with 16 bases between the two ends. Germline V CDR1 and CDR2: SGHAT, FQNNGV. The CDR3 sequence is CASSPRRLTTNTGELFF. The DNA for the CDR3 is TGTGCCAGCAGCCCCCGGCGGCTTACAACGAACACCGGGGAGCTGTTTTTT.

The chain joins TRBV5-6 to TRBJ2-1, with D possibly matching TRBD1 (5 bases). The CDR3 spans 16 residues. The germline V and J ends were trimmed by 4 bases and 6 bases, with 20 bases remaining between them. Germline V lookup: CDR1 SGHDT, CDR2 YYEEEE. As DNA, the CDR3 is TGTGCCAGCAGCCCCTGGGCAGGGAACCTCGTCAATGAGCAGTTCTTC. Translated: CASSPWAGNLVNEQFF.

This chain joins TRBV28 and TRBJ2-5, with D possibly called TRBD1 or TRBD2 (7 bases each). CDR1 is MDHEN and CDR2 is SYDVKM in the germline V gene. Trimming took off 5 bases at V and 3 bases at J, with 19 bases between the two ends. CDR3 length: 16 residues. The CDR3 nucleotides are TGTGCCAGCAGTCGATGGACAGGCGGGGGTGAAGAGACCCAGTACTTC. This translates into CASSRWTGGGEETQYF.

CDR3 amino acids: CAIRDRAVGELFF. The CDR3 DNA reads as TGTGCCATCAGGGACAGGGCGGTCGGGGAGCTGTTTTTT. The chain joins TRBV10-3 to TRBJ2-2; the match to TRBD1 covers 8 bases. Looked up from germline, CDR1 is ENHRY and CDR2 is SYGVKD. The CDR3 loop spans 13 amino acids. V lost 6 bases and J lost 7; bases outside the gene matches: 4.

This chain uses TRBV19 with TRBJ1-1; D is possibly TRBD1 (6 bases). V was clipped by 3 bases and J by 8 bases, with 13 bases between them. The germline V gene encodes CDR1 LNHDA and CDR2 SQIVND (reference sequence). The CDR3 spans 13 residues. CDR3 coding DNA: TGTGCCAGTAGTATGGCGGGGGGCACCGAAGCTTTCTTT. Translation: CASSMAGGTEAFF.

The chain links TRBV18 to TRBJ2-7; D is unclear. The CDR3 totals 14 residues. Deletions cut 0 bases from V and 0 bases from J, with 6 bases between. The germline gives CDR1 KGHSH, CDR2 LQKENI. CDR3 in amino acids: CASSPPSLSYEQYF. DNA of the CDR3: TGTGCCAGCTCACCACCCTCCCTCTCCTACGAGCAGTACTTC.

The V and J genes are TRBV19 and TRBJ2-1, with D maybe TRBD2 (8 bases). This CDR3 region has 16 residues. V lost 6 bases, J lost 8 bases, and 23 bases lay in between. Germline CDR1 is LNHDA and CDR2 is SQIVND (reference sequence). The CDR3: CASSPRTSRGGHEQFF. CDR3 bases: TGTGCCAGTAGCCCGAGGACTAGCAGGGGGGGGCATGAGCAGTTCTTC. The variable domain in full, with the rest retrieved from reference TRBV19 and TRBJ2-1, is DGGITQSPKYLFRKEGQNVTLSCEQNLNHDAMYWYRQDPGQGLRLIYYSQIVNDFQKGDIAEGYSVSREKKESFPLTVTSAQKNPTAFYLCASSPRTSRGGHEQFFGPGTRLTVL.

This chain joins TRBV10-1 and TRBJ2-7, with D possibly matching TRBD2 (6 bases). The V end lost 5 bases, the J end lost 6 bases, and 17 bases lay between the germline ends. Germline values: CDR1 WNHNN, CDR2 SYGVQD (reference sequence). The CDR3 sequence is 14 residues long. The CDR3 coding sequence is TGCGCCAGCAGTCCGGTCGGAGGGAAAGTCGAGCAGTACTTC. It encodes CASSPVGGKVEQYF.

The rearrangement links TRBV7-2 to TRBJ1-1; D unresolved. The CDR3 spans 15 residues. Germline lookup yields CDR1 SGHTA and CDR2 FQGNSA. Between the trimmed V and J ends, which lost 1 base and 7 bases, there was a span of 16 bases. CDR3 sequence reads: CASSLVRKSSGEAFF. The CDR3 nucleotides are TGTGCCAGCAGCTTAGTCCGGAAATCTTCGGGTGAAGCTTTCTTT.

V and J are TRBV30 and TRBJ1-6; 9 positions match TRBD1. The CDR3 is made up of 16 amino acids. The junction had 8 bases not matched to a gene; V was cut back by 3 bases and J by 5 bases. Per the germline V gene, CDR1 is GTSNPN and CDR2 is SVGIG (reference sequence). Written as DNA, the CDR3 is TGTGCCTGGAGGATCCGGGACAGGGCTAATAATTCACCCCTCCACTTT. It yields the protein CAWRIRDRANNSPLHF.

The V gene is TRBV6-1, the J gene TRBJ1-5; D is undetermined. The CDR3 is 12 residues long. The V end was cut by 6 bases, the J end by 0 bases, with 3 bases between. CDR1 is MNHNS and CDR2 is SASEGT in the germline V gene. The CDR3 loop is CASRVSNQPQHF. The CDR3 nucleotides read TGTGCCAGCAGGGTTAGCAATCAGCCCCAGCATTTT.

This chain's CDR3 is CASSLFLGEGARAFF. As DNA, the CDR3 is TGTGCCAGCAGTTTATTTCTTGGAGAGGGGGCGCGAGCTTTCTTT. The chain carries TRBV28 and TRBJ1-1, with TRBD1 identical over 7 bases. Trimming took 1 base from V and 10 from J; bases not matched to a gene: 12. The CDR3 extends over 15 amino acids. Germline CDR1 reads MDHEN; CDR2 reads SYDVKM.

This clone was counted only a few times. The chain recombines TRBV15 with TRBJ1-4; D remains ambiguous. Per the germline V gene, CDR1 is LNHNV and CDR2 is YYDKDF (reference sequence). The V end was cut by 5 bases, the J end by 3 bases, with 7 bases between. The length of the CDR3 is 13 residues. CDR3 in amino acids: CATSYSPNEKLFF. CDR3 bases: TGTGCCACCAGCTATTCTCCTAATGAAAAACTGTTTTTT.

CDR3 sequence: CASSPGHWNTEAFF. For the CDR3, the DNA is TGTGCCAGCTCACCAGGACACTGGAACACTGAAGCTTTCTTT. The chain joins TRBV18 to TRBJ1-1, with D tentatively TRBD1 (5 bases). The ends were cut back, 2 bases at V and 1 base at J, with 8 bases in the middle. Germline V gene lookup returns CDR1 KGHSH and CDR2 LQKENI. CDR3 size: 14 residues.